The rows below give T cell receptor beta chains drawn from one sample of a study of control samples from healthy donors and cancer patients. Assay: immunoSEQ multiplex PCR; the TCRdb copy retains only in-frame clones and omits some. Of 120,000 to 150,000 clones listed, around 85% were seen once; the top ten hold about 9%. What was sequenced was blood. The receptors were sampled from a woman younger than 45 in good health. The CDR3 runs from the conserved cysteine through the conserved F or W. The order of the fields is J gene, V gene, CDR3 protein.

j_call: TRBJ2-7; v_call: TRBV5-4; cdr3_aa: CASSPGGLAGSGEQYF
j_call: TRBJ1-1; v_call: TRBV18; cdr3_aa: CASSPPGRTEAFF
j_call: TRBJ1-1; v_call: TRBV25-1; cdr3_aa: CASSESATSNTEAFF
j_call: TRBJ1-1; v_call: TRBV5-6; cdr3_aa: CASSLGEKNTEAFF
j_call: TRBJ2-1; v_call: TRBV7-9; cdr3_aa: CASSFQRHSYNEQFF
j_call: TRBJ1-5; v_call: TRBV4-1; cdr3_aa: CASSQEDRGYQPQHF
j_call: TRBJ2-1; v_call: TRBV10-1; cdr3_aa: CASSDPGESNEQFF
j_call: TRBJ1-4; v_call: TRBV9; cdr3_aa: CASSVVPPGGEKLFF
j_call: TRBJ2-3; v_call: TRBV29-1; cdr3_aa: CSVGLAFADTQYF
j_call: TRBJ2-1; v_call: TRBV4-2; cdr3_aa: CASSQDVRTSEQFF
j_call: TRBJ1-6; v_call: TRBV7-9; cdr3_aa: CASSAENSPLHF
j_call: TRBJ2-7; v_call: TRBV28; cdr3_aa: CASSFPEGYEQYF
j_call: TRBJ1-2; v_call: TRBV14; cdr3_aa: CASSSNNYGYTF
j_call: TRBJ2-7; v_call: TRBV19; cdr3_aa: CASGRDFFSYEQYF
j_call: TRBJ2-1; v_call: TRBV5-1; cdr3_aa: CASSLVVGTSGRGDEQFF
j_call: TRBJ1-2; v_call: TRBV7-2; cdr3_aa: CASSLVGQQAGGYTF
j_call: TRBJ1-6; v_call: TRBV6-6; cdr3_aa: CASSYNEYNSPLHF
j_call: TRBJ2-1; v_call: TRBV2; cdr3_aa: CASSAATGEQFF
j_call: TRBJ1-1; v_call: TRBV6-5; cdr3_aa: CASTGYESEAFF
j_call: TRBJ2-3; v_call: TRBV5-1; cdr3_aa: CASSFGGRDGDTQYF
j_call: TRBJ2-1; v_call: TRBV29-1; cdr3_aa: CSGIVATVNNEQFF
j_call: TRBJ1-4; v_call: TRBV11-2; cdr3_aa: CASSFQGFANEKLFF
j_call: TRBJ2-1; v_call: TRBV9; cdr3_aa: CASSPAGANEQFF
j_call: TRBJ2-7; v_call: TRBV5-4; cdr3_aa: CASSLGYGGGYEQYF
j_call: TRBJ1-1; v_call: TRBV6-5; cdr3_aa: CASSKLQSMNTEAFF
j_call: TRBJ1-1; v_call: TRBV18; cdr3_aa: CASSPGQGTEAFF
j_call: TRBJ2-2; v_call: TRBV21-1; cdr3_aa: CASSRGRPITAGELFF
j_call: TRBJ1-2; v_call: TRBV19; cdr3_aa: CASSIGVDGGGYTF
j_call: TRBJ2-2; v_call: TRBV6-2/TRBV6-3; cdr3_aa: CASSYEAGGPYTGELFF
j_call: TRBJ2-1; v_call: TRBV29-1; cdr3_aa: CSVEVWDSSYNEQFF
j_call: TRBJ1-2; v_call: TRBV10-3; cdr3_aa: CAISTGGSNYGYTF
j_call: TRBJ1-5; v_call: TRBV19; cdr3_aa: CASSVEESAQHF